One sample yielded the 18 T cell receptor beta chains listed below, sequenced in a study of T cells expressing NK-cell markers. TCRdb reprocessed the 5' RACE reads; each CDR3 protein has one entry and no DNA is given. Its listing shows about 540,000 distinct CDR3 sequences. Material: blood T cells: a sorted CD56 or NKG2C T cell subset, CD4+ or CD8+ T cells, or bulk PBMC T cells (not recorded which). The receptor source for this set is a man between 18 and 29 years old in good health.

This rearrangement joins TRBV7-9 to TRBJ2-7; lacking DNA, the TRBD1 call made by TCRdb goes unchecked. Germline V gene lookup returns CDR1 SEHNR and CDR2 FQNEAQ (reference sequence). CDR3 size: 16 residues. CDR3 in amino acids: CASSLSRGSSSYEQYF. Drawing the rest from reference TRBV7-9 and TRBJ2-7, the complete variable domain is DTGVSQNPRHKITKRGQNVTFRCDPISEHNRLYWYRQTLGQGPEFLTYFQNEAQLEKSRLLSDRFSAERPKGSFSTLEIQRTEQGDSAMYLCASSLSRGSSSYEQYFGPGTRLTVT.

The chain's CDR3 is CASSQGDGRRSYEQYF. The chain uses TRBV4-3 and TRBJ2-7; TCRdb's D call, TRBD1, is unchecked because there is no DNA. This CDR3 region has 16 residues. Germline CDR1 and CDR2: LGHNA and YSLEER.

The rearrangement links TRBV28 to TRBJ1-1. Germline V lookup: CDR1 MDHEN, CDR2 SYDVKM. This CDR3 is built from 13 residues. CDR3 loop: CASVRALNTEAFF.

The chain uses TRBV11-1 and TRBJ2-6; TCRdb's D gene call, TRBD1, goes unchecked for lack of DNA. CDR1 is SGHAT, CDR2 FQDESV, per germline (reference sequence). The CDR3 is made up of 18 amino acids. CDR3 in amino acids: CASSLGSWGGTGANVLTF.

The rearrangement uses TRBV24-1 and TRBJ2-7; TCRdb proposes TRBD1, but this gene call is untestable without DNA. The CDR3 runs 13 residues. From germline, CDR1 is KGHDR and CDR2 SFDVKD. CDR3 loop: CATSDLEGREQYF.

This sequence joins TRBV24-1 and TRBJ2-5; TCRdb gives TRBD2 as the D gene, but with no DNA this cannot be confirmed. CDR3 length: 15 residues. The germline V gene encodes CDR1 KGHDR and CDR2 SFDVKD. The CDR3 is CATSVPQGGGETQYF.

The genes are TRBV5-1 and TRBJ1-2. The germline CDR1 and CDR2 sequences are SGHRS and YFSETQ. The CDR3 is 14 amino acids. CDR3 residues: CASSLAPGTYGYTF.

The chain links TRBV7-8 to TRBJ2-1; the D call of TRBD1 rests on TCRdb alone, since no DNA is present to check it. CDR1 is SGHVS, CDR2 FQNEAQ, per germline. The CDR3 has 15 amino acids. CDR3 protein: CADRAGRGRTNEQFF.

The chain is built from TRBV25-1 and TRBJ2-7; TCRdb proposes TRBD2, but this gene call is untestable without DNA. CDR3 length: 12 amino acids. Per the germline V gene, CDR1 is MGHDK and CDR2 is SYGVNS. CDR3 residues: CASTGGAYEQYF.

The rearrangement uses TRBV6-5 and TRBJ1-4; checking the TCRdb D call of TRBD1 is not possible without DNA. CDR3 length: 12 residues. CDR1 MNHEY and CDR2 SVGAGI come from the germline V gene. The CDR3 loop reads CASSGNREKLFF.

The chain couples TRBV5-1 to TRBJ2-7; TCRdb picks TRBD2, but there is no DNA to check that call. This CDR3 region has 15 residues. In germline, CDR1 is SGHRS, CDR2 YFSETQ. This CDR3 is CASSLAAAGYHEQYF.

The chain has TRBV3-1 and TRBJ2-1; checking the TCRdb D call of TRBD2 is not possible without DNA. Germline assignment: CDR1 LGHDT and CDR2 YNNKEL (reference sequence). This CDR3 has 16 residues. The CDR3 sequence: CASSQAGRAILDEQFF.

The genes are TRBV29-1 and TRBJ2-5; TCRdb gives TRBD1 as the D gene, but with no DNA this cannot be confirmed. Germline V CDR1 and CDR2: SQVTM, ANQGSEA. This CDR3 has 15 amino acids. CDR3: CSVVTGRDIQETQYF. The full variable domain, rest sourced from reference TRBV29-1 and TRBJ2-5, is SAVISQKPSRDICQRGTSLTIQCQVDSQVTMMFWYRQQPGQSLTLIATANQGSEATYESGFVIDKFPISRPNLTFSTLTVSNMSPEDSSIYLCSVVTGRDIQETQYFGPGTRLLVL.

The rearrangement joins TRBV6-1 to TRBJ1-4. Germline V lookup: CDR1 MNHNS, CDR2 SASEGT. The CDR3 extends over 12 amino acids. The CDR3 region is CASSPNQQKLFF.

The rearrangement links TRBV6-5 to TRBJ2-7; the TCRdb call, TRBD2, lacks DNA for checking. The CDR3 sequence is 15 residues long. Germline lookup yields CDR1 MNHEY and CDR2 SVGAGI. The CDR3 loop reads CASSYSILGASEQYF.

The J gene is TRBJ2-3, the V gene TRBV6-5. This CDR3 has 15 amino acids. The germline V gene has CDR1 MNHEY and CDR2 SVGAGI. The CDR3 region is CASSYSTFGTDTQYF.

CDR3 protein: CASSYRTTPTDTQYF. This rearrangement joins TRBV6-5 to TRBJ2-3. Germline loops: CDR1 MNHEY, CDR2 SVGAGI. The CDR3 has 15 amino acids.

This chain joins TRBV5-1 and TRBJ2-5; the TRBD2 assignment by TCRdb is unverifiable without DNA. This CDR3 is 16 amino acids long. Germline V gives CDR1 SGHRS, CDR2 YFSETQ. The CDR3 spells CASSSGPYSGQETQYF. The complete variable domain, with remaining parts taken from reference TRBV5-1 and TRBJ2-5, reads KAGVTQTPRYLIKTRGQQVTLSCSPISGHRSVSWYQQTPGQGLQFLFEYFSETQRNKGNFPGRFSGRQFSNSRSEMNVSTLELGDSALYLCASSSGPYSGQETQYFGPGTRLLVL.